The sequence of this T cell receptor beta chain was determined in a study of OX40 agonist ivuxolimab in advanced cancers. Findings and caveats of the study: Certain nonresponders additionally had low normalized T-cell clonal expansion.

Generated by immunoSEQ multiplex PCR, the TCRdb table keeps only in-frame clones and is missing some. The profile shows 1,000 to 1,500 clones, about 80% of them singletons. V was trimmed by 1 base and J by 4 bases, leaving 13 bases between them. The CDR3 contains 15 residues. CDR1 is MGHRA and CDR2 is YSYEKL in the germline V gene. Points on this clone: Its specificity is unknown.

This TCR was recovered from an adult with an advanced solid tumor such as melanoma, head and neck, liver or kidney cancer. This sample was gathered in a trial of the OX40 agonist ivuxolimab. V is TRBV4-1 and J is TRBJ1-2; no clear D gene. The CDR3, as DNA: TGCGCCAGCAGCCAAGGGTCCAGGAACCTCTATGGCTACACCTTC. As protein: CASSQGSRNLYGYTF.